These T cell receptor beta chains were read from a single sample in a study of cytomegalovirus exposure and HLA in healthy donors. Using immunoSEQ multiplex PCR, the repertoire was profiled, and TCRdb retains in-frame clones only, with some absent. The sample includes around 91,000 clones, 64% of them seen just once. Sequencing used PBMCs. The source is a man in his sixties in good health and CMV-seronegative. Both conserved end residues are part of each CDR3. The order of the fields is clone size, V gene, D gene, J gene, CDR3 protein, CDR3 DNA. A D gene is named only where the DNA matches it firmly. Clone size appears in some rows only: once, few, many, or a class for an expanded clone.

abundance: .
v_gene: TRBV30
d_gene: TRBD1
j_gene: TRBJ2-7
CDR3aa: CAWSVQGAWEQYF
CDR3nt: TGTGCCTGGAGTGTACAGGGGGCGTGGGAGCAGTACTTC

abundance: few
v_gene: TRBV2
d_gene: TRBD1
j_gene: TRBJ1-3
CDR3aa: CASSERRGTGVNTIYF
CDR3nt: TGTGCCAGCAGTGAAAGGAGAGGGACAGGGGTAAACACCATATATTTT

abundance: .
v_gene: TRBV2
d_gene: .
j_gene: TRBJ1-3
CDR3aa: CASSEAQGGTISGNTIYF
CDR3nt: TGTGCCAGCAGTGAAGCGCAGGGAGGAACTATCTCTGGAAACACCATATATTTT

abundance: .
v_gene: TRBV11-1
d_gene: TRBD1
j_gene: TRBJ2-3
CDR3aa: CASSPRRTGTAEGTDTQYF
CDR3nt: TGTGCCAGCAGCCCGCGCCGTACCGGGACAGCAGAAGGCACAGATACGCAGTATTTT

abundance: .
v_gene: TRBV15
d_gene: TRBD2
j_gene: TRBJ2-5
CDR3aa: CATSPNRLAGAGETQYF
CDR3nt: TGTGCCACCAGCCCAAATAGACTAGCGGGGGCGGGAGAGACCCAGTACTTC

abundance: .
v_gene: TRBV7-8
d_gene: .
j_gene: TRBJ2-3
CDR3aa: CASSPGVRGPTDTQYF
CDR3nt: TGTGCCAGCAGCCCCGGGGTGCGGGGGCCTACAGATACGCAGTATTTT

abundance: .
v_gene: TRBV5-6
d_gene: .
j_gene: TRBJ1-5
CDR3aa: CASSPFPNSNQPQHF
CDR3nt: TGTGCCAGCAGCCCGTTTCCTAATAGCAATCAGCCCCAGCATTTT

abundance: once
v_gene: TRBV6-5
d_gene: TRBD1
j_gene: TRBJ2-7
CDR3aa: CASSLDRATREQYF
CDR3nt: TGTGCCAGCAGTCTAGACAGGGCCACTCGCGAGCAGTACTTC

abundance: .
v_gene: TRBV7-2
d_gene: .
j_gene: TRBJ2-3
CDR3aa: CASGSMADTQYF
CDR3nt: TGTGCCAGCGGTTCTATGGCAGATACGCAGTATTTT

abundance: once
v_gene: TRBV6-1
d_gene: .
j_gene: TRBJ1-2
CDR3aa: CASSAGFPAGYTF
CDR3nt: TGTGCCAGCAGTGCAGGATTTCCCGCTGGCTACACCTTC

abundance: .
v_gene: TRBV9
d_gene: TRBD1
j_gene: TRBJ1-3
CDR3aa: CASSAGGTGSGNTIYF
CDR3nt: TGTGCCAGCAGCGCCGGGGGGACAGGTTCTGGAAACACCATATATTTT